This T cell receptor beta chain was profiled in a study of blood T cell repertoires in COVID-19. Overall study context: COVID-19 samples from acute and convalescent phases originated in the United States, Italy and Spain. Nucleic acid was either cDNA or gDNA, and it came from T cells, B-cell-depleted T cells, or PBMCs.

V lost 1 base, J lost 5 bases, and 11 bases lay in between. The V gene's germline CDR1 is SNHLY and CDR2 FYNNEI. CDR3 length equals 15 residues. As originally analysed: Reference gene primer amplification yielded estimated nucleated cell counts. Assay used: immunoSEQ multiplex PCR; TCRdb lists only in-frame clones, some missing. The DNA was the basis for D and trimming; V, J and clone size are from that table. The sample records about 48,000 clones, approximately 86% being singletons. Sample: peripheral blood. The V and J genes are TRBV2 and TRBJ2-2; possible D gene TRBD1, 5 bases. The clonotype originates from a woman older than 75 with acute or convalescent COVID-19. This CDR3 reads CASSEDQGGTGELFF. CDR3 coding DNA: TGTGCCAGCAGTGAAGATCAGGGTGGGACCGGGGAGCTGTTTTTT. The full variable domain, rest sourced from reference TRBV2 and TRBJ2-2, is EPEVTQTPSHQVTQMGQEVILRCVPISNHLYFYWYRQILGQKVEFLVSFYNNEISEKSEIFDDQFSVERPDGSNFTLKIRSTKLEDSAMYFCASSEDQGGTGELFFGEGSRLTVL.